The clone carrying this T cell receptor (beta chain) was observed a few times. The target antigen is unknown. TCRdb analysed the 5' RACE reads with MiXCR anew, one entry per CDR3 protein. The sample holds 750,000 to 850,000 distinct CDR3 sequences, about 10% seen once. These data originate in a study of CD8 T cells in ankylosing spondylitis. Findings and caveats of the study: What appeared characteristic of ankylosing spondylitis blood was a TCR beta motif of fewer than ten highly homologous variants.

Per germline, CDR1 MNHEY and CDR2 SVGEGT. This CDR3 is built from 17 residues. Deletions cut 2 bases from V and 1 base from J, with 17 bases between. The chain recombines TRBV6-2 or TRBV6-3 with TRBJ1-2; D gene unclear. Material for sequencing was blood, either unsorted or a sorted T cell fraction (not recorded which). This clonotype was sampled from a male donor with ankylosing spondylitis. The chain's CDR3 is CASSYGGGLQNNYGYTF. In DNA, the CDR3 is TGTGCCAGCAGTTACGGTGGAGGGCTCCAAAATAACTATGGCTACACCTTC.